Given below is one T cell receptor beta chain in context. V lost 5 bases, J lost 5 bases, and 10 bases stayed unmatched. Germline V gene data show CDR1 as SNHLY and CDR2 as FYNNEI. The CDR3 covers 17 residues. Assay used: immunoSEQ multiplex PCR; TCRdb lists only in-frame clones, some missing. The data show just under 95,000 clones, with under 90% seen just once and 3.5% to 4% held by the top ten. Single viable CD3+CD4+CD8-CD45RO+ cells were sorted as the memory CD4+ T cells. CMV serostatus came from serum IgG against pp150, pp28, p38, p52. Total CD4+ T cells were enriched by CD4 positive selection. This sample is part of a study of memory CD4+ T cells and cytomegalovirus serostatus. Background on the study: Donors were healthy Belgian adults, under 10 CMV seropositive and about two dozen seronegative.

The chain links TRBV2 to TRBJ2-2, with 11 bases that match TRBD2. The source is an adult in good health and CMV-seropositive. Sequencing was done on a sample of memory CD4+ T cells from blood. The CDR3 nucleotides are TGTGCCAGCAGTCGACAGGGGTTAGCGGGAGGGACCGGGGAGCTGTTTTTT. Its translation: CASSRQGLAGGTGELFF.